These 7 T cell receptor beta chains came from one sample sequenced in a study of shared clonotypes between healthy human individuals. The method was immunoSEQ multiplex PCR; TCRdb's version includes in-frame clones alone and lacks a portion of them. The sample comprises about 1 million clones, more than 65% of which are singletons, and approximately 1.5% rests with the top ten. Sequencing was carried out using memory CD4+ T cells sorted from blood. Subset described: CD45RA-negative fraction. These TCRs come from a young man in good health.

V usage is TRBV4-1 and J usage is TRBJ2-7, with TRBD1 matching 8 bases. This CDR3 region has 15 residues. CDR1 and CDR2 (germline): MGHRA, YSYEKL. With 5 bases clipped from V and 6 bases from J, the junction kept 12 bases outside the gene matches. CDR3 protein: CASSWTDRDVGEQYF. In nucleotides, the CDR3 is TGCGCCAGCAGCTGGACGGACAGGGACGTCGGCGAGCAGTACTTC.

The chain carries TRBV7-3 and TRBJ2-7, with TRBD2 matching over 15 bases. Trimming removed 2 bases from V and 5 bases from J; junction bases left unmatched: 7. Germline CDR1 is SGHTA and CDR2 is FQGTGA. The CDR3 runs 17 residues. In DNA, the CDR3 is TGTGCCAGCAGCTTATCGGGACTAGCGGGGGGAGGCGACGAGCAGTACTTC. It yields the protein CASSLSGLAGGGDEQYF.

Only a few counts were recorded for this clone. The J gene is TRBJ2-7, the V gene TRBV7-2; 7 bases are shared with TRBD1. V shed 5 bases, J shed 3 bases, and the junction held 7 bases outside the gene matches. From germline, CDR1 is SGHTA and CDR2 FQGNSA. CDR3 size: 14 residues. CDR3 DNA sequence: TGTGCCAGCAGCACCCGACAGGGCTTCTACGAGCAGTACTTC. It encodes CASSTRQGFYEQYF.

Here the CDR3 DNA reads TGTGCCAGCAGCTCTAGGGGTCACTCTAATGAAAAACTGTTTTTT. This translates into CASSSRGHSNEKLFF. The rearrangement links TRBV7-2 to TRBJ1-4, with D perhaps matching TRBD1 (5 bases). The CDR3 contains 15 residues. The germline V gene encodes CDR1 SGHTA and CDR2 FQGNSA. Trimming removed 4 bases from V and 3 bases from J, with 12 bases in between.

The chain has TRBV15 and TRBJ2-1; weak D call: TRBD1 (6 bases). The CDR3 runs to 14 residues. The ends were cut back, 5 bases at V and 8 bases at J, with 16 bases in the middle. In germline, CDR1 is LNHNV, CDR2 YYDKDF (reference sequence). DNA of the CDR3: TGTGCCACCAGCGAGGGACACCGGGGATATGAGCAGTTCTTC. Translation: CATSEGHRGYEQFF.

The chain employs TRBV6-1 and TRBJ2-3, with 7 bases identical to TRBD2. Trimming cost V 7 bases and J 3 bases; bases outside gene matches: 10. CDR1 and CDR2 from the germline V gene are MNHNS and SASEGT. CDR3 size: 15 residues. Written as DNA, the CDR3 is TGTGCCAGCACCGAAGGAGGACTAGTGACAGATACGCAGTATTTT. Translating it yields CASTEGGLVTDTQYF.

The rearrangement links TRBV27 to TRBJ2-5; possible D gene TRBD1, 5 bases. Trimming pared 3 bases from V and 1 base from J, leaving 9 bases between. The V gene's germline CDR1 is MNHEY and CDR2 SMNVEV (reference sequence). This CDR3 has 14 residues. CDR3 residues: CASSFGALQETQYF. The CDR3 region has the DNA TGTGCCAGCAGTTTTGGGGCCCTCCAAGAGACCCAGTACTTC.